This TCR beta chain was captured by sequencing in a study of spatial heterogeneity in lung cancer. V was clipped by 2 bases and J by 7 bases, with 17 bases between them. The germline V gene has CDR1 SGHTA and CDR2 FQGNSA. The CDR3 totals 16 residues. This clonotype has a count of ten or more. Described time point: sample taken at primary tumor resection. Whole RNA obtained from tumor, nontumor lung or frozen PBMC underwent sequencing without sorting. The library protocol tagged each TCR cDNA with a unique molecular identifier. In TCRdb, the 5' RACE reads were re-called with MiXCR into one record per CDR3 protein. The sample shows around 10,000 distinct CDR3 sequences, about 9.2% of them seen only once.

Sequencing was performed on PBMCs, taken at surgery. This receptor was taken from a male donor with early-stage non-small cell lung cancer. The rearrangement uses TRBV7-2 and TRBJ1-4, with D possibly being TRBD1 (5 bases). CDR3 in DNA: TGTGCCAGCAGCTTAAAAGGGACTGGGTCTCGTGAAAAACTGTTTTTT. Its translation is CASSLKGTGSREKLFF.